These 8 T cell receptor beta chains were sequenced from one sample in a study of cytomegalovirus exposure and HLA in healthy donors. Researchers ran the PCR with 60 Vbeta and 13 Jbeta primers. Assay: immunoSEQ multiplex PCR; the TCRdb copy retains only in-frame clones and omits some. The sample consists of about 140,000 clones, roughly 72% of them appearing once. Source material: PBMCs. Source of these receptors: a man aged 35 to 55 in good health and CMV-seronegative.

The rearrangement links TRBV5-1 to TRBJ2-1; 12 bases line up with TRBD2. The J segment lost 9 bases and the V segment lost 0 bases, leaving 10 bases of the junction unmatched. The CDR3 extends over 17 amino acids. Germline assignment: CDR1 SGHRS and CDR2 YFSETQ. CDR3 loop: CASSLVLAGGPSVEQFF. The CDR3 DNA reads TGCGCCAGCAGCTTGGTCCTAGCGGGGGGGCCATCTGTTGAGCAGTTCTTC.

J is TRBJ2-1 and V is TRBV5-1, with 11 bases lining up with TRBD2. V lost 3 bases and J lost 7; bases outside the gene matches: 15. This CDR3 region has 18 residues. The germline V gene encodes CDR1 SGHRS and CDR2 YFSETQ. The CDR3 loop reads CASSYSFTSGRVGNEQFF. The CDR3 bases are TGCGCCAGCAGCTATAGCTTTACTAGCGGGAGAGTGGGGAATGAGCAGTTCTTC.

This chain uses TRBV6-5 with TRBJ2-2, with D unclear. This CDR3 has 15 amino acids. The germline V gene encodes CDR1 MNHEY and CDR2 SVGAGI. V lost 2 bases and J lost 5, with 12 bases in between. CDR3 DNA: TGTGCCAGCAGTTACGAACTTGACACGACCGGGGAGCTGTTTTTT. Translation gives CASSYELDTTGELFF.

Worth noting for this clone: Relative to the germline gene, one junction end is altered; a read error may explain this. Here the CDR3 DNA reads TGTTCCAGCAGCTCCTTAGCCCCCTGGGTTTCTACCTACAATGAGCAGTTCTTC. Protein product: CSSSSLAPWVSTYNEQFF. The rearrangement links TRBV7-9 to TRBJ2-1, with D uncertain. From germline, CDR1 is SEHNR and CDR2 FQNEAQ (reference sequence). The CDR3 spans 18 residues.

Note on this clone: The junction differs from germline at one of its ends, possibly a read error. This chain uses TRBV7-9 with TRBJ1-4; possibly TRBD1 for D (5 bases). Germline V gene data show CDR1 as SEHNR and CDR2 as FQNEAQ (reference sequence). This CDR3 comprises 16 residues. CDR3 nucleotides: TGTTCCAGCAGCCCACCGGGGATAGGGACTCGTGAAAAACTGTTTTTT. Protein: CSSSPPGIGTREKLFF.

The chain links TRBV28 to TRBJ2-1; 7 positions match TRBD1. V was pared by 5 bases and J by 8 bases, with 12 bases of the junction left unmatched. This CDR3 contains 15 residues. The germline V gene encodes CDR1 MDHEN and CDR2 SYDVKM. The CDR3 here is CASSVLDRTGDEQFF. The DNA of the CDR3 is TGTGCCAGCAGTGTGCTGGACAGGACAGGTGATGAGCAGTTCTTC.

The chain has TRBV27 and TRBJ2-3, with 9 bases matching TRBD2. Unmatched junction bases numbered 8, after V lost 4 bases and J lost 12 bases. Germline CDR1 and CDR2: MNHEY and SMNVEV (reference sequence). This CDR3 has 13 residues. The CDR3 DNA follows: TGTGCCAGCAGTTCCGTCGGGCGGGAGGGACAGTATTTT. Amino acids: CASSSVGREGQYF.

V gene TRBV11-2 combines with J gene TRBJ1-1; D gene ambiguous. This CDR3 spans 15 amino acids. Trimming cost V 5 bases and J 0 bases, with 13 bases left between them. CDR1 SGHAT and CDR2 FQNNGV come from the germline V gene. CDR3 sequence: CASSGLTGLNTEAFF. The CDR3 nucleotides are TGTGCCAGCAGCGGCCTCACGGGGTTGAACACTGAAGCTTTCTTT. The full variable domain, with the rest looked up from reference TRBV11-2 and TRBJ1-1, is EAGVAQSPRYKIIEKRQSVAFWCNPISGHATLYWYQQILGQGPKLLIQFQNNGVVDDSQLPKDRFSAERLKGVDSTLKIQPAKLEDSAVYLCASSGLTGLNTEAFFGQGTRLTVV.